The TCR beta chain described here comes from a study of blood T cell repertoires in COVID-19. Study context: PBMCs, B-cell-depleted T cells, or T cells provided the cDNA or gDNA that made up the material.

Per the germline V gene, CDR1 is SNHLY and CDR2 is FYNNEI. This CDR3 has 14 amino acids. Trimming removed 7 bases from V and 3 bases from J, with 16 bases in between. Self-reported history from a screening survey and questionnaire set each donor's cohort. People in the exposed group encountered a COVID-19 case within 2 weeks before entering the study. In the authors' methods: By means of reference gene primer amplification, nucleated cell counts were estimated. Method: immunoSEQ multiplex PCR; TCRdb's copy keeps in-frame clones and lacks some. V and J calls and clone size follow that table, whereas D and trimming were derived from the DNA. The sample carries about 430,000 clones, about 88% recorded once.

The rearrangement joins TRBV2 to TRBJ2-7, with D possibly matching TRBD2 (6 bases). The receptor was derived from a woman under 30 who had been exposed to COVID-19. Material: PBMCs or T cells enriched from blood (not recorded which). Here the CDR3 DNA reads TGTGCCAGCATCCCGGGACTGTCGAACTACGAGCAGTACTTC. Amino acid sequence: CASIPGLSNYEQYF.